The 7 T cell receptor beta chains below all came from one sample that was sequenced in a study of Graves' ophthalmopathy and Graves' hyperthyroidism. Amplified material comprised TCR beta CDR3 regions derived from RNA transcripts. RT-PCR with HTBI primers came first, then second-round multiplex PCR. TCRdb reprocessed the multiplex PCR reads via MiXCR and lists one record per CDR3 protein. The data show hundreds of thousands of distinct CDR3 sequences, roughly 21% seen once. The sequenced sample consisted of peripheral blood. These receptors were collected from a woman aged 45-60 years with Graves' ophthalmopathy.

This chain joins TRBV6-1 and TRBJ2-7, with D possibly matching TRBD2 (6 bases). Trimming shortened V by 7 bases and J by 0 bases, and 10 bases separated the two germline ends. The CDR3 extends over 13 amino acids. The germline V gene has CDR1 MNHNS and CDR2 SASEGT. In nucleotides, the CDR3 is TGTGCCAGCAAGGAGGGTTACTCCTACGAGCAGTACTTC. Translation gives CASKEGYSYEQYF.

This clonotype was recorded many times. The chain employs TRBV12-3 or TRBV12-4 and TRBJ1-1; D may be TRBD1 (5 bases). The V gene lost 7 bases and the J gene lost 3 bases, with 15 bases spanning the gap. This CDR3 spans 14 amino acids. The CDR3 nucleotides are TGTGCCAGCACCGACTCGGGCAGGGACACTGAAGCTTTCTTT. Translating it yields CASTDSGRDTEAFF.

This clonotype was counted many times. This sequence joins TRBV29-1 and TRBJ1-5; no clear D gene. The ends were cut back, 4 bases at V and 2 bases at J, with 12 bases in the middle. CDR1 and CDR2 from the germline V gene are SQVTM and ANQGSEA. This CDR3 is built from 14 residues. The CDR3 sequence: CSVVLGSGNQPQHF. DNA of the CDR3: TGCAGCGTTGTTTTGGGTAGTGGCAATCAGCCCCAGCATTTT. The variable domain in full, with the rest retrieved from reference TRBV29-1 and TRBJ1-5, is SAVISQKPSRDICQRGTSLTIQCQVDSQVTMMFWYRQQPGQSLTLIATANQGSEATYESGFVIDKFPISRPNLTFSTLTVSNMSPEDSSIYLCSVVLGSGNQPQHFGDGTRLSIL.

This clonotype was detected many times. This sequence joins TRBV6-5 and TRBJ1-1; the D is unclear. This CDR3 is 14 amino acids long. Germline V gene data show CDR1 as MNHEY and CDR2 as SVGAGI. With 0 bases removed from V and 0 bases from J, the gap between germline ends came to 5 bases. The CDR3 loop is CASSYSRLNTEAFF. The CDR3 DNA is TGTGCCAGCAGTTACTCGAGGCTGAACACTGAAGCTTTCTTT.

This clonotype was picked up many times. The chain employs TRBV6-1 and TRBJ2-7; D call uncertain. Trimming cost V 6 bases and J 2 bases, with 14 bases left between them. Germline lookup yields CDR1 MNHNS and CDR2 SASEGT. This CDR3 region has 14 residues. The CDR3 region has the DNA TGTGCCAGCAGCCTACGAGGTGGACCCTACGAGCAGTACTTC. This gives the protein CASSLRGGPYEQYF.

This clonotype was counted at least ten times. CDR3 protein: CASSITLYYEQYF. CDR3 in DNA: TGTGCCAGTAGTATTACACTATACTACGAGCAGTACTTC. The chain uses TRBV19 and TRBJ2-7; D gene uncertain. This CDR3 spans 13 amino acids. Trimming pared 3 bases from V and 3 bases from J, leaving 9 bases between. CDR1 and CDR2 (germline): LNHDA, SQIVND (reference sequence).

The chain recombines TRBV12-3 or TRBV12-4 with TRBJ2-4, with D possibly matching TRBD2 (6 bases). Trimming shortened V by 6 bases and J by 6 bases, and 15 bases separated the two germline ends. The CDR3 has 14 residues. The CDR3 here is CASSIAVELNIQYF. The CDR3 nucleotides read TGTGCCAGCAGCATAGCGGTGGAGCTAAACATTCAGTACTTC.